This T cell receptor beta chain was obtained from a study of cytomegalovirus exposure and HLA in healthy donors. CDR3 length equals 12 residues. With 3 bases removed from V and 5 bases from J, the gap between germline ends came to 10 bases. Germline V gives CDR1 GTSNPN, CDR2 SVGIG (reference sequence). The PCR ran on 60 Vbeta and 13 Jbeta primers. Profiling relied on immunoSEQ multiplex PCR, and the TCRdb table lists in-frame clones only, not all of them. This specimen shows some 130,000 clones; the ten leading clones hold approximately 1.6%. Source material: PBMCs. The chain is built from TRBV30 and TRBJ1-1; unclear D gene. The clonotype comes from a middle-aged woman in good health and CMV-seropositive. The CDR3 DNA reads as TGTGCCTGGAGCCCGACGGAGACTGAAGCTTTCTTT. Protein sequence: CAWSPTETEAFF.